This T cell receptor (beta chain) was sequenced during a study of shared clonotypes between healthy human individuals (dated by TCRdb to about 2020). Study-wide context: The cohort included three men and a couple of women between 18 and 49 years of age. Per donor, three plates each were used for CD4 naive and CD4 memory, two for CD8 naive, and one for CD8 memory. To estimate repertoire size and how much clonotype sharing occurs between individuals, the study deeply sequenced the blood TCR repertoires of roughly 5 healthy adults. Libraries were prepared and TCR repertoires were sequenced by different laboratories using diverse techniques, in order to increase sequencing depth and limit assay-specific biases. Between about 0.94 and 8.9 billion PBMCs per donor were obtained by leukapheresis. The research as a whole found: Incomplete sequencing was indicated by rarefaction of sorted-subset datasets, despite the large sequencing depth. The small number of donors limited the genetic and exposure-history diversity represented. Estimated clonotype richness was generally larger for naive than for memory subsets. Pairwise subsampling indicated that sequencing depth was expected to affect the degree of clonotype sharing among donors. Sampling was limited to blood, and TCR repertoires in tissue likely differ from TCR repertoires in blood. Compared with non-shared clonotypes, the clonotypes found in all four sorted-subset donors had higher generation probabilities. Across a handful of donors, around 5% of naive CD4, approximately 3.5% of naive CD8, 2.3% of memory CD4, and roughly 0.41% of memory CD8 clonotypes were shared.

Healthy HIV-negative adults with no recently reported acute infections or vaccinations were included as donors. Only Caucasian adults living in Nashville, Tennessee, USA were represented among the donors. CD8 memory samples were composed of magnetically selected CD45RO+ cells combined with CCR7-negative CD45RA+ effector memory (TemRA) cells. After blood collection by leukapheresis, PBMCs were isolated using Ficoll-Histopaque density gradient centrifugation and then cryopreserved in the vapor phase of liquid nitrogen. Purity and quantity of every magnetically sorted T cell population were checked by analytical flow cytometry. From each sorted fraction, genomic DNA was isolated and quantified by UV absorbance on a Nanodrop 2000c. The germline V gene (reference sequence) gives CDR1 as SEHNR and CDR2 as FQNEAQ. The CDR3, from cysteine to phenylalanine, totals 16 residues. The DNA shown is the 48-base CDR3, in frame from base 1. For this chain, trimming is 4 bases at the V end and 3 bases at the J end, and the number of junction bases without a gene match is 7.

Using the deep immunoSEQ assay, multiplex PCR amplified TCR CDR3 regions from genomic DNA. Extracted genomic DNA from each cell subset was distributed evenly across all wells of several immunoSEQ 96-well plates, and each plate was treated as a replicate. Each replicate PCR for sorted subsets received about 180 ng genomic DNA, equal to about 30,000 T cell genomes. Purified libraries were measured with a Qubit 3.0 fluorometer, size-checked on a Bioanalyzer 2100, and measured again with the KAPA Library Quantification kit. A separate single-read 150-cycle Illumina NextSeq 550 flow cell was used to sequence each immunoSEQ 96-well plate. The study's processing was this. Because the immunoSEQ output included only junctional sequences and no quality scores, the filtering could not be the same as the filtering used for full-length reads. Sequences were annotated with PyIR, a Python wrapper for IgBLAST v1.9, and V/J genes and CDR3 were assigned using IMGT germline references. Reads were removed for weak V/J assignments (E-value above 1e-6), missing CDR3, stop codons, out-of-frame junctions, or ambiguous translated residues. A V3J clonotype was defined by an identical inferred V gene, J gene, and CDR3 amino acid sequence. Percentage overlap between repertoires was computed as shared unique clonotypes divided by the size of the smaller repertoire. Repertoire richness was assessed with RTK rarefaction, the Chao1 estimator, and Recon v2.1 estimates of unobserved clonotypes. For all TCRbeta clonotypes obtained by the gDNA method from several donors, generation probabilities were computed with OLGA. Held by TCRdb, this immuneACCESS table contains in-frame sequences only and omits some clones. Under half of the omission traces to an unresolved V gene where checked; the cause of the rest is unknown. The D gene and trimming were derived from the DNA, and the V and J assignments and clone size from that table. The table for this sample lists some 700,000 clones; 80% to 95% of them were counted only once. The top ten clonotypes cover about 34% of the sample.

A word on this clone: Which antigen it targets is not known. No much larger clone is present one base from it, and per-base qualities are unavailable.

This TCR derives from a man younger than 35 in good health. Some clones in this sample may be carry-over from other donors' samples. The chain joins TRBV7-9 to TRBJ2-5, with 11 central nucleotides matching TRBD2. Source material: memory CD8+ T cells from PBMCs. The cell subset or site label, read with the paper, signifies: CD45RO+ cells pooled with CCR7-negative TemRA cells. The DNA reads TGTGCCAGCAGCTCACGCAAGGGACTAGCGGAAGAGACCCAGTACTTC. Translated, it gives CASSSRKGLAEETQYF.